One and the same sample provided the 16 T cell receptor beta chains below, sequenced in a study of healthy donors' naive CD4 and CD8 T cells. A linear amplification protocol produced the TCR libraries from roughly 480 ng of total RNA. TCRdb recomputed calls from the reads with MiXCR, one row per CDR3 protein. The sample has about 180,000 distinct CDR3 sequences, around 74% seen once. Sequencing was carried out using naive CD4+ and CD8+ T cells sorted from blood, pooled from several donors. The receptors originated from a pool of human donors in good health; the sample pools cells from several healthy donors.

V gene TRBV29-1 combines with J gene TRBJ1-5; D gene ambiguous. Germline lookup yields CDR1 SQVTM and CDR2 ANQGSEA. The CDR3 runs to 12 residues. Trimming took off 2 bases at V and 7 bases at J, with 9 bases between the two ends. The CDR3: CSVETERQPQHF. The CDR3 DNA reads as TGCAGCGTTGAAACTGAAAGGCAGCCCCAGCATTTT.

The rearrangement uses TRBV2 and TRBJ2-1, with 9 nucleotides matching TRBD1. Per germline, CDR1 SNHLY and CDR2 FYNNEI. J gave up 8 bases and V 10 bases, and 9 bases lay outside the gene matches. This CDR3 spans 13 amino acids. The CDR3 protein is CATRQGVGYEQFF. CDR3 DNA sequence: TGTGCCACGAGACAGGGGGTGGGATATGAGCAGTTCTTC.

CDR3 sequence (DNA): TGCAGCGTTGAAGATCGGGTTAGCACAGATACGCAGTATTTT. This encodes CSVEDRVSTDTQYF. The genes are TRBV29-1 and TRBJ2-3, with unresolved D. This CDR3 spans 14 amino acids. The V end was cut by 0 bases, the J end by 0 bases, with 7 bases between. Germline-derived CDR1 and CDR2 are SQVTM and ANQGSEA.

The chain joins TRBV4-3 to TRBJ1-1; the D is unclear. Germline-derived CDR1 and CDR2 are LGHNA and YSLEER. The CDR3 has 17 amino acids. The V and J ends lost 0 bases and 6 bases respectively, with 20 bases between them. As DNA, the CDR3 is TGCGCCAGCAGCCAAGATGGTGCAGGCCGTCTGAGGGCTGAAGCTTTCTTT. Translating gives CASSQDGAGRLRAEAFF.

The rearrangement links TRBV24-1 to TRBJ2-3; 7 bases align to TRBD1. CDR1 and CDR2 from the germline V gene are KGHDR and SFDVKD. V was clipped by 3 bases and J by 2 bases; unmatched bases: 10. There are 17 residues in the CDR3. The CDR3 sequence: CATSDPYKGQHTDTQYF. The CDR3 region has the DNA TGTGCCACCAGTGATCCCTATAAGGGACAGCACACAGATACGCAGTATTTT.

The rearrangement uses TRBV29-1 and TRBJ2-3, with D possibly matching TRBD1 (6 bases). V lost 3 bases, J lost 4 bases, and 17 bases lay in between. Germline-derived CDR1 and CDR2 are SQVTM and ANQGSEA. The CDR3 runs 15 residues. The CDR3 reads CSVEEDSRFPDTQYF. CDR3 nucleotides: TGCAGCGTTGAGGAGGACAGTAGGTTCCCAGATACGCAGTATTTT.

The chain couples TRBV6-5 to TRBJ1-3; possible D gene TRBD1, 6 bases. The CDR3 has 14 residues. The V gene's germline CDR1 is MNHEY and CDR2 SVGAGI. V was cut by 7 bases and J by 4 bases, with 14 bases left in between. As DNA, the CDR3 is TGTGCCAGCAAATCACAGGGTGGAGGAAACACCATATATTTT. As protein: CASKSQGGGNTIYF.

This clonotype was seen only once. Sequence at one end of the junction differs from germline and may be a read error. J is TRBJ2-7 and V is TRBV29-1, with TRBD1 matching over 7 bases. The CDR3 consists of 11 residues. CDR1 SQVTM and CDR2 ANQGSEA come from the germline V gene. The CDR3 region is CSATYPDRDTF. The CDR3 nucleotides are TGCAGCGCCACCTACCCCGACAGGGACACCTTC.

The CDR3 DNA reads as TGTGCCAGCAGTTACTCACTAGCGGGGCCCTACGAGCAGTACTTC. It encodes CASSYSLAGPYEQYF. The rearrangement links TRBV6-5 to TRBJ2-7; the match to TRBD2 covers 10 bases. The CDR3 is 15 amino acids. Germline CDR1 MNHEY, CDR2 SVGAGI. The junction had 1 base not matched to a gene; V was cut back by 0 bases and J by 2 bases.

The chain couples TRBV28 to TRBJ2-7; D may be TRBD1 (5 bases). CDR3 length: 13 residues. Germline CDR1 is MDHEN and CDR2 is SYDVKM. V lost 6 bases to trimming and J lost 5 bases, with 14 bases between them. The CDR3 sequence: CASREGNRNEQYF. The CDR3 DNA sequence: TGTGCCAGCAGGGAAGGAAACAGGAACGAGCAGTACTTC.

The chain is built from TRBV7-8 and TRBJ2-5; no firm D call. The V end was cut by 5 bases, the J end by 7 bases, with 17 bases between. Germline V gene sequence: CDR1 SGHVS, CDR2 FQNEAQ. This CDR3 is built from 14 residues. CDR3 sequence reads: CASSQETSHGTQYF. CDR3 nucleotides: TGTGCCAGCAGCCAAGAGACAAGTCACGGGACCCAGTACTTC.

The CDR3 loop is CASSPDRGLQETQYF. CDR3 sequence (DNA): TGTGCCAGCAGCCCGGATCGGGGGCTCCAAGAGACCCAGTACTTC. This chain connects TRBV7-8 to TRBJ2-5; TRBD1 or TRBD2 may be the D gene (6 bases each). Trimming removed 5 bases from V and 1 base from J, with 14 bases in between. The germline V gene encodes CDR1 SGHVS and CDR2 FQNEAQ. This CDR3 region has 15 residues. The variable domain in full, completed from reference TRBV7-8 and TRBJ2-5, reads GAGVSQSPRYKVAKRGQDVALRCDPISGHVSLFWYQQALGQGPEFLTYFQNEAQLDKSGLPSDRFFAERPEGSVSTLKIQRTQQEDSAVYLCASSPDRGLQETQYFGPGTRLLVL.

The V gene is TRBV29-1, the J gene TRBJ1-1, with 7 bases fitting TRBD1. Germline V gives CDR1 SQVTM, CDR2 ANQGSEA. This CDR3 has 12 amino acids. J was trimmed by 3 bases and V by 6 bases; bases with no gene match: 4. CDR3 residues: CSVTGLYTEAFF. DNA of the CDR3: TGCAGCGTGACAGGGCTCTACACTGAAGCTTTCTTT.

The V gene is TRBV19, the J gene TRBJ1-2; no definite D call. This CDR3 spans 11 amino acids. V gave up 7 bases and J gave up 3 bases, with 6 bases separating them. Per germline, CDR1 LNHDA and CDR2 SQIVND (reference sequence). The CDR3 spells CASKADYGYTF. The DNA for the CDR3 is TGTGCCAGTAAAGCGGACTATGGCTACACCTTC. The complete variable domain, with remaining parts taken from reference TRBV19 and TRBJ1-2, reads DGGITQSPKYLFRKEGQNVTLSCEQNLNHDAMYWYRQDPGQGLRLIYYSQIVNDFQKGDIAEGYSVSREKKESFPLTVTSAQKNPTAFYLCASKADYGYTFGSGTRLTVV.

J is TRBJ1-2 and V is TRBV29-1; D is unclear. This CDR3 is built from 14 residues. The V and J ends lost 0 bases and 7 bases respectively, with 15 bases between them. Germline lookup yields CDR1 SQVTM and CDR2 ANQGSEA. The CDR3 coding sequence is TGCAGCGTTGAAGATTTGGTTTTGGGGAGTGGCTACACCTTC. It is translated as CSVEDLVLGSGYTF.

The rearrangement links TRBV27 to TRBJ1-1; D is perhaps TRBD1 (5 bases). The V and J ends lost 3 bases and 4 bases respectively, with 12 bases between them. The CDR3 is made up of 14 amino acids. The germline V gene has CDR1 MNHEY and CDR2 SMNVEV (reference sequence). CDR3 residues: CASSFVVGGTEAFF. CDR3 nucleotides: TGTGCCAGCAGTTTCGTCGTGGGGGGCACTGAAGCTTTCTTT.